This T cell receptor beta chain comes out of a study of blood T cell repertoires in COVID-19. Study-level information: COVID-19 samples collected from the United States, Italy and Spain covered acute and convalescent phases. T cells, B-cell-depleted T cells, or PBMCs supplied cDNA or gDNA.

CDR1 is LNHDA and CDR2 is SQIVND in the germline V gene (reference sequence). V lost 6 bases to trimming and J lost 1 base; unmatched junction nucleotides: 5. The CDR3 is made up of 15 amino acids. Methods used by the authors: Using reference gene primer amplification, nucleated cell counts were estimated. Assay used: immunoSEQ multiplex PCR; TCRdb lists only in-frame clones, some missing. For V, J and clone size, that table is used; D and trimming come from the DNA. The profile shows under 450,000 clones, about nine tenths of them singletons. Followed over time, Seattle patients had been enrolled while infection was active.

The clonotype was recovered from a woman aged 40 to 55 with COVID-19, enrolled during active disease. This chain links TRBV19 with TRBJ2-3; 9 bases agree with TRBD1. The source material was peripheral blood. Here the CDR3 DNA reads TGTGCCAGTAGGGGCCGGGACAGGGGCACAGATACGCAGTATTTT. Its translation is CASRGRDRGTDTQYF.